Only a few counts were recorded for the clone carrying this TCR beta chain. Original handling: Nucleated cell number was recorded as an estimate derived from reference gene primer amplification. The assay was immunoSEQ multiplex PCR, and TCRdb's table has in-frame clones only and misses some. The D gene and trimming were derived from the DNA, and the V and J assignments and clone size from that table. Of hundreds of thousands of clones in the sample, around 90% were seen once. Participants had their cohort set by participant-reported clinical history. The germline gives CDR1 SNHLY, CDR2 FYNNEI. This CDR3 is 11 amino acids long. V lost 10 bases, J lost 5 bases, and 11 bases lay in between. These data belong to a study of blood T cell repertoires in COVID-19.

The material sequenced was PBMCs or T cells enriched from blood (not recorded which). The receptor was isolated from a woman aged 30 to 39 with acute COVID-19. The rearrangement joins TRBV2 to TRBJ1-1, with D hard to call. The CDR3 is CANAGYTEAFF. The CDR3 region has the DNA TGTGCCAATGCAGGTTATACTGAAGCTTTCTTT.